A single TCR beta chain is shown here with its context. The target antigen is unknown. This specimen belongs to a study of cytomegalovirus exposure and HLA in healthy donors. PCR was performed using 60 Vbeta and 13 Jbeta primers. Clones were read by immunoSEQ multiplex PCR, and TCRdb kept only the in-frame ones, dropping some. The sample contains around 130,000 clones, 70% to 80% of which appear only once. Findings and caveats of the study: Cytomegalovirus-associated TCR beta chains were listed, numbering more than 150.

Germline assignment: CDR1 SGDLS and CDR2 YYNGEE. V lost 4 bases and J 0 bases, leaving 17 bases between the germline ends. The CDR3 length is 16 residues. The sequence was collected from a man aged 18 to 29 in good health and CMV-seronegative. The sequencing sample was made of PBMCs. The chain uses TRBV9 and TRBJ2-7; D may be TRBD1 (6 bases). CDR3 protein: CASSTGHHSSSYEQYV. The CDR3 DNA reads as TGTGCCAGCAGCACGGGACACCATTCAAGCTCCTACGAGCAGTACGTC.